These 6 T cell receptor beta chains came from one sample sequenced in a study of T cell responses to AZD1222 COVID-19 vaccine. Profiled with immunoSEQ multiplex PCR; TCRdb holds only in-frame clones, not every one. The profile shows 95,000 to 120,000 clones, approximately 88% of them singletons. The specimen was peripheral blood, collected 28 days after the second AZD1222 dose. The receptors here all came from an adult who received the AZD1222 COVID-19 vaccine.

This sequence joins TRBV12-5 and TRBJ1-1, with a tentative D call TRBD1 (5 bases). Trimming removed 0 bases at V and 5 bases at J, with 19 bases between. CDR3 length: 17 residues. Germline CDR1 reads LGHNT; CDR2 reads FRNRAP. The CDR3 DNA reads TGTGCTAGTGGTTTGGTACGCCCAGGGAAGGTGGGGACTGAAGCTTTCTTT. Protein: CASGLVRPGKVGTEAFF.

V is TRBV24-1 and J is TRBJ2-1; D is ambiguous. The germline V and J ends were trimmed by 3 bases and 6 bases, with 14 bases remaining between them. CDR1 and CDR2 (germline): KGHDR, SFDVKD. CDR3 length: 15 amino acids. CDR3 nucleotide sequence: TGTGCCACCAGTGATCATAATTCGGGCAGCAATGAGCAGTTCTTC. This encodes CATSDHNSGSNEQFF.

V is TRBV7-9 and J is TRBJ1-1, with D possibly TRBD1 on 5 matching bases. CDR1 and CDR2 (germline): SEHNR, FQNEAQ (reference sequence). V was shortened by 5 bases and J by 7 bases, with 20 bases between the two germline ends. The CDR3 has 15 residues. CDR3 in DNA: TGTGCCAGCAGCGCGCCACCCCAGGGAGACAGTGAAGCTTTCTTT. Translation: CASSAPPQGDSEAFF. Drawing the rest from reference TRBV7-9 and TRBJ1-1, the complete variable domain is DTGVSQNPRHKITKRGQNVTFRCDPISEHNRLYWYRQTLGQGPEFLTYFQNEAQLEKSRLLSDRFSAERPKGSFSTLEIQRTEQGDSAMYLCASSAPPQGDSEAFFGQGTRLTVV.

The V gene is TRBV6-2 or TRBV6-3, the J gene TRBJ2-4, with 10 positions matching TRBD1. CDR1 is MNHEY, CDR2 SVGEGT, per germline. V lost 6 bases, J lost 5 bases, and 1 base stayed unmatched. The CDR3 extends over 13 amino acids. The chain's CDR3 is CASSGTGENIQYF. In nucleotides, the CDR3 is TGTGCCAGCAGCGGGACAGGGGAAAACATTCAGTACTTC.

CDR3 residues: CATTPGGSYNSPLHF. CDR3 nucleotides: TGTGCCACCACCCCGGGCGGGTCTTATAATTCACCCCTCCACTTT. The chain links TRBV28 to TRBJ1-6; D is unresolved. Trimming took off 10 bases at V and 4 bases at J, with 17 bases between the two ends. Germline CDR1 reads MDHEN; CDR2 reads SYDVKM. There are 15 residues in the CDR3.

V gene TRBV5-1 combines with J gene TRBJ2-1, with 12 bases fitting TRBD2. Germline-derived CDR1 and CDR2 are SGHRS and YFSETQ. V shed 0 bases and J 10 bases; nucleotides not matched to a gene: 5. This CDR3 is built from 15 residues. The CDR3 loop reads CASSLGLAGAEEQFF. DNA of the CDR3: TGCGCCAGCAGCTTGGGACTAGCGGGGGCCGAGGAGCAGTTCTTC.